Presented here are 23 T cell receptor beta chains from one specimen sequenced in a study of T-cell memory formation after mild COVID-19. Using its own MiXCR run on the 5' RACE reads, TCRdb lists one record per CDR3 protein. Here the sample spans about 470,000 distinct CDR3 sequences, about 23% being singletons. What was sequenced was PBMCs or a T cell subset sorted from them (not recorded which). Receptor source: an adult woman who had mild COVID-19 (a few samples of this study predate the infection). Cell type and time point are not known.

For this clonotype: Mismatch with germline at one junction end may stem from a read error. The J gene is TRBJ2-5, the V gene TRBV7-7; 12 positions match TRBD2. The CDR3 runs 16 residues. Germline V gene lookup returns CDR1 SSHAT and CDR2 FNYEAQ (reference sequence). CDR3 sequence: CASSRGRLAGGETQYF. CDR3 bases: TGTGCTAGCAGCCGTGGGCGGCTAGCGGGAGGGGAGACCCAGTACTTC.

This clonotype was seen a handful of times. CDR3 residues: CASSLGPSGRDALAKNIQYF. CDR3 DNA: TGTGCCAGCAGCTTAGGTCCCTCGGGACGAGACGCACTAGCCAAAAACATTCAGTACTTC. V is TRBV7-9 and J is TRBJ2-4; D may match TRBD1 or TRBD2 (5 bases each). V lost 1 base and J lost 0, with 22 bases in between. The CDR3 is 20 amino acids. Germline CDR1 is SEHNR and CDR2 is FQNEAQ (reference sequence).

The chain links TRBV30 to TRBJ1-1, with D possibly TRBD1 on 5 matching bases. CDR1 and CDR2 from the germline V gene are GTSNPN and SVGIG (reference sequence). Trimming removed 7 bases at V and 4 bases at J, with 22 bases between. The CDR3 has 15 amino acids. This chain's CDR3 is CASHGGRALGTEAFF. In DNA, the CDR3 is TGTGCCTCCCATGGGGGTCGGGCCCTGGGCACTGAAGCTTTCTTT.

The chain is built from TRBV18 and TRBJ1-3; D remains ambiguous. Germline V gives CDR1 KGHSH, CDR2 LQKENI. CDR3 length: 14 amino acids. The V and J ends lost 3 bases and 4 bases respectively, with 10 bases between them. The CDR3 sequence: CASSPGEPGNTIYF. In DNA, the CDR3 is TGTGCCAGCTCACCCGGAGAGCCGGGAAACACCATATATTTT.

The chain couples TRBV7-9 to TRBJ2-7; either TRBD1 or TRBD2 may fit D (6 bases each). This CDR3 is 15 amino acids long. The V and J ends lost 5 bases and 4 bases respectively, with 18 bases between them. CDR1 SEHNR and CDR2 FQNEAQ come from the germline V gene (reference sequence). This chain's CDR3 is CASSPLGGEIYEQYF. CDR3 coding DNA: TGTGCCAGCAGCCCCCTGGGGGGCGAGATATACGAGCAGTACTTC.

V is TRBV6-2 or TRBV6-3 and J is TRBJ2-5; D not certain. Germline V CDR1 and CDR2: MNHEY, SVGEGT. CDR3 length: 13 residues. The ends were cut back, 3 bases at V and 3 bases at J, with 8 bases in the middle. CDR3 nucleotide sequence: TGTGCCAGCAGTTATGATTGGGAAGAGACCCAGTACTTC. Encoded protein: CASSYDWEETQYF.

The V gene is TRBV5-1, the J gene TRBJ1-1; D is possibly TRBD1 (5 bases). The CDR3 length is 13 residues. From germline, CDR1 is SGHRS and CDR2 YFSETQ. V was cut by 2 bases and J by 4 bases, with 9 bases left in between. The DNA for the CDR3 is TGCGCCAGCAGCTTTCTCGGGGGCACTGAAGCTTTCTTT. This sequence encodes CASSFLGGTEAFF.

This clonotype turned up a few times. The rearrangement links TRBV4-2 to TRBJ2-1, with D possibly matching TRBD2 (6 bases). CDR1 and CDR2 (germline): LGHNA, YNFKEQ. The V end was cut by 3 bases, the J end by 0 bases, with 18 bases between. The CDR3 has 18 residues. The CDR3 reads CASSHPRSGYGSYNEQFF. In DNA form, the CDR3 reads TGTGCCAGCAGCCATCCTCGTAGCGGTTATGGCTCCTACAATGAGCAGTTCTTC.

This clonotype was seen a few times. The chain carries TRBV20-1 and TRBJ2-1, with D unclear. The CDR3 runs to 16 residues. Germline V gives CDR1 DFQATT, CDR2 SNEGSKA (reference sequence). The V gene lost 0 bases and the J gene lost 0 bases, with 12 bases spanning the gap. The CDR3 nucleotides read TGCAGTGCTAGAGATAGCAGCCTCGACTCCTACAATGAGCAGTTCTTC. This gives the protein CSARDSSLDSYNEQFF.

CDR3 loop: CASSSGPLHEQYF. CDR3 bases: TGCGCCAGCAGCTCTGGGCCTCTCCACGAGCAGTACTTC. V is TRBV5-1 and J is TRBJ2-7; no reliable D call. From germline, CDR1 is SGHRS and CDR2 YFSETQ. Trimming left V 3 bases short and J 5 bases short, with 12 bases between. The CDR3 runs to 13 residues.

The rearrangement joins TRBV7-8 to TRBJ2-3, with 7 bases lining up with TRBD1. The V segment lost 5 bases and the J segment 1 base; nucleotides outside the gene matches: 6. This CDR3 is 15 amino acids long. The germline CDR1 and CDR2 sequences are SGHVS and FQNEAQ. CDR3 DNA sequence: TGTGCCAGCAGCGGACTGGGGACAGGCACAGATACGCAGTATTTT. Its translation: CASSGLGTGTDTQYF. The complete variable domain, with remaining parts taken from reference TRBV7-8 and TRBJ2-3, reads GAGVSQSPRYKVAKRGQDVALRCDPISGHVSLFWYQQALGQGPEFLTYFQNEAQLDKSGLPSDRFFAERPEGSVSTLKIQRTQQEDSAVYLCASSGLGTGTDTQYFGPGTRLTVL.

This clonotype was observed a handful of times. This could be a read error, since a much larger clone is one nucleotide away. V usage is TRBV7-9 and J usage is TRBJ2-2, with a possible D match to TRBD2 (5 bases). Germline V gives CDR1 SEHNR, CDR2 FQNEAQ (reference sequence). The CDR3 consists of 12 residues. The V end was cut by 3 bases, the J end by 6 bases, with 5 bases between. Here the CDR3 DNA reads TGTGCCAGCAGCTTCGGGGCCGGGGAGCTGTTTTTT. This gives the protein CASSFGAGELFF.

This chain joins TRBV12-3 or TRBV12-4 and TRBJ1-6; possibly TRBD1 for D (6 bases). The CDR3 consists of 14 residues. V dropped 4 bases and J dropped 7 bases, with 11 bases sitting between them. The CDR3 reads CASSSHTGNSPLHF. As DNA, the CDR3 is TGTGCCAGCAGTTCCCATACAGGGAATTCACCCCTCCACTTT.

This clonotype has just a few counts. This chain uses TRBV6-2 or TRBV6-3 with TRBJ1-5; 9 bases match TRBD1. The length of the CDR3 is 14 residues. With V trimmed by 6 bases and J by 1 base, 1 base remained unmatched. CDR1 is MNHEY, CDR2 SVGEGT, per germline. In DNA form, the CDR3 reads TGTGCCAGCAGGGGACAGGGAAGCAATCAGCCCCAGCATTTT. Translating it yields CASRGQGSNQPQHF.

The V and J genes are TRBV12-3 or TRBV12-4 and TRBJ2-3; the match to TRBD2 covers 7 bases. This CDR3 has 17 amino acids. The J segment lost 0 bases and the V segment lost 7 bases, leaving 13 bases of the junction unmatched. CDR3 loop: CASTFWGGTISTDTQYF. CDR3 sequence (DNA): TGTGCCAGCACCTTCTGGGGGGGAACGATAAGCACAGATACGCAGTATTTT.

The chain couples TRBV21-1 to TRBJ2-5; the table's D call TRBD2 went unverified against the DNA. TRBV21-1 is a pseudogene. The CDR3 runs 12 residues. The DNA for the CDR3 is TGTGCCAGCACCTCCAGGTTTGGTACCCAGTACTTC. This sequence encodes CASTSRFGTQYF.

This clonotype was found a few times. The J gene is TRBJ2-2, the V gene TRBV12-3 or TRBV12-4; no definite D call. The length of the CDR3 is 11 residues. The ends were cut back, 8 bases at V and 7 bases at J, with 8 bases in the middle. The CDR3 DNA reads TGTGCCAGCCGAGTTGGCGGGGAGCTGTTTTTT. Its protein is CASRVGGELFF.

The V gene is TRBV24-1, the J gene TRBJ2-3, with 8 positions matching TRBD1. Germline CDR1 reads KGHDR; CDR2 reads SFDVKD. CDR3 length equals 18 residues. The junction had 13 bases not matched to a gene; V was cut back by 1 base and J by 5 bases. CDR3 coding DNA: TGTGCCACCAGTGATTTCCGGGACAGGTCGATCGCAGGAGATACGCAGTATTTT. Residues: CATSDFRDRSIAGDTQYF.

V is TRBV7-2 and J is TRBJ2-7; D gene uncertain. Germline V gene sequence: CDR1 SGHTA, CDR2 FQGNSA. This CDR3 has 14 amino acids. Trimming stripped 3 bases from V and 0 bases from J, with 9 bases between. The CDR3 loop reads CASSLSTASYEQYF. Here the CDR3 DNA reads TGTGCCAGCAGCTTGTCCACGGCCTCCTACGAGCAGTACTTC.

This clonotype has more than one count but fewer than ten. This chain uses TRBV18 with TRBJ2-3, with 7 bases lining up with TRBD2. After removal of 3 bases from V and 9 bases from J, the junction contained 9 bases not matched to a gene. The germline gives CDR1 KGHSH, CDR2 LQKENI. The CDR3 runs 14 residues. DNA of the CDR3: TGTGCCAGCTCACCCGCCGGAAGCGGGATAACGCAGTATTTT. Protein sequence: CASSPAGSGITQYF.

The genes are TRBV2 and TRBJ2-7; D possibly corresponds to TRBD2 (6 bases). This CDR3 spans 16 amino acids. Germline CDR1 is SNHLY and CDR2 is FYNNEI. V lost 6 bases and J lost 1, with 19 bases in between. CDR3 amino acids: CASSESGDILSYEQYF. The CDR3 DNA follows: TGTGCCAGCAGCGAGTCGGGGGATATCCTATCCTACGAGCAGTACTTC. Based on the CDR3 plus reference TRBV2 and TRBJ2-7, the full variable domain is EPEVTQTPSHQVTQMGQEVILRCVPISNHLYFYWYRQILGQKVEFLVSFYNNEISEKSEIFDDQFSVERPDGSNFTLKIRSTKLEDSAMYFCASSESGDILSYEQYFGPGTRLTVT.

This clonotype came up a few times. This chain joins TRBV7-9 and TRBJ1-1; D may be TRBD1 (6 bases). CDR3 length: 15 residues. CDR1 and CDR2 (germline): SEHNR, FQNEAQ (reference sequence). Trimming cost V 5 bases and J 1 base, with 14 bases left between them. The CDR3 DNA is TGTGCCAGCAGCGGATCGACAGGCCAGAACACTGAAGCTTTCTTT. Amino acids: CASSGSTGQNTEAFF.

In its sample, this clonotype was seen a few times. One end of the junction fails to match germline, which may point to a read error. This rearrangement joins TRBV20-1 to TRBJ2-5; 11 nucleotides align to TRBD2. The CDR3 consists of 15 residues. The germline CDR1 and CDR2 sequences are DFQATT and SNEGSKA (reference sequence). Here the CDR3 reads CSANPGTSGLEAQYF. The CDR3 nucleotides are TGCAGTGCTAATCCCGGGACTAGCGGTTTAGAGGCCCAGTACTTC.